This is a list of T cell receptor beta chains from one sample in a study of blood T cell repertoires in COVID-19. Here immunoSEQ multiplex PCR was the method, and the copy in TCRdb shows in-frame clones only, minus some. The data contain roughly 27,000 clones, over 75% of them singletons. The sample comprised peripheral blood. The receptor source for this set is a human donor with active COVID-19. The donor label of this sample is uncertain. CDR3s include the opening cysteine and the closing phenylalanine or tryptophan. A D gene is named only where the DNA matches it firmly. Clone size, where shown, is once, few, many, or a class for clones that have expanded.

>TRBJ1-6|NA|NA|TRBV12-5
TGTGCTAGTGGCAAGGCGGGCGAGGGTTCACCCCTCCACTTT
CASGKAGEGSPLHF
>TRBJ1-2|NA|NA|TRBV7-3
TGTGCCAGCACCAACGGGGGGAACTATGGCTACACCTTC
CASTNGGNYGYTF
>TRBJ1-4|NA|TRBD1|TRBV30
TGTGCCTGGAGTGGGGGGGACAGGGATATTACTAATGAAAAACTGTTTTTT
CAWSGGDRDITNEKLFF
>TRBJ1-2|once|TRBD1|TRBV7-9
TGTGCCAGCAGCCTCCGGGACAGGGTGGCTTATGGCTACACCTTC
CASSLRDRVAYGYTF
>TRBJ1-6|NA|NA|TRBV11-2
TGTGCCAGCAGCTTCTCCGGAGGGAATAATTCACCCCTCCACTTT
CASSFSGGNNSPLHF
>TRBJ2-7|NA|NA|TRBV29-1
TGCAGCGGAACGGTTAACTCCTACGAGCAGTACTTC
CSGTVNSYEQYF
>TRBJ1-1|NA|NA|TRBV2
TGTGCCAGCAGTGAAACGGGACTCACTGAAGCTTTCTTT
CASSETGLTEAFF
>TRBJ2-1|NA|TRBD2|TRBV11-2
TGTGCCAGCAGCTTTCCCCTAGCGGGGGGCGGACATGAGCAGTTCTTC
CASSFPLAGGGHEQFF
>TRBJ2-5|NA|NA|TRBV29-1
TGCAGCGTTTCAGGGGAGATTGGCAAGACCCAGTACTTC
CSVSGEIGKTQYF
>TRBJ2-7|NA|NA|TRBV3-1/TRBV3-2
TGTGCCAGCAGCCAAGATAGGTTGACAGGCTTAGCCTACGAGCAGTACTTC
CASSQDRLTGLAYEQYF
>TRBJ2-7|NA|TRBD2|TRBV19
TGTGCCAGTAGTATTGGGGGTAGCGGGAGAAGAAACGAGCAGTACTTC
CASSIGGSGRRNEQYF
>TRBJ2-7|NA|NA|TRBV19
TGTGCCAGTAGTATAGGGACAAATTACGAGCAGTACTTC
CASSIGTNYEQYF
>TRBJ1-1|NA|NA|TRBV6-2/TRBV6-3
TGTGCCAGCAGTTATCGGTCCCACAGGGAGAGTGAAGCTTTCTTT
CASSYRSHRESEAFF
>TRBJ2-3|NA|NA|TRBV2
TGTGCCAGCAGGGTGTTAGGGGCCGGCACAGATACGCAGTATTTT
CASRVLGAGTDTQYF
>TRBJ1-6|NA|NA|TRBV7-2
TGTGCCAGCAGCTCGGACGGGAGGAGAACCCTTCACTTT
CASSSDGRRTLHF
>TRBJ2-5|NA|TRBD2|TRBV4-1
TGCGCCAGCAGCCAAGATCGGGGTAGCGGGTTGCAAGAGACCCAGTACTTC
CASSQDRGSGLQETQYF
>TRBJ2-1|NA|TRBD1|TRBV18
TGTGCCAGCTCAGTCTCCGGGACAGCGTCCTACAATGAGCAGTTCTTC
CASSVSGTASYNEQFF
>TRBJ1-5|NA|NA|TRBV7-2
TGTGCCAGCAGCTTAGATGGGCGCCCGGAGCCCCAGCATTTT
CASSLDGRPEPQHF
>TRBJ1-2|NA|NA|TRBV27
TGTGCCAGCAGTTTAGTGGGACAAAATGTCGGTGGGATGTATGGCTACACCTTC
CASSLVGQNVGGMYGYTF
>TRBJ2-2|NA|NA|TRBV7-2
TGTGCCAGCAGCTTGGGGGGGCGCGGAATTGGCGGGGAGCTGTTTTTT
CASSLGGRGIGGELFF
>TRBJ1-2|NA|NA|TRBV2
TGTGCCAGCCGACAGGAGGTTAACTATGGCTACACCTTC
CASRQEVNYGYTF
>TRBJ1-1|NA|NA|TRBV28
TGTGCCAGCAGTCTCCCGGTCAAGAACACTGAAGCTTTCTTT
CASSLPVKNTEAFF
>TRBJ1-1|once|NA|TRBV6-5
TGTGCCAGCAGTAACAGGATGAACACTGAAGCTTTCTTT
CASSNRMNTEAFF
>TRBJ2-1|NA|NA|TRBV20-1
TGCAGTGCTAGAGGAGGGGAGCAGTTCTTC
CSARGGEQFF
>TRBJ2-3|NA|TRBD1|TRBV9
TGTGCCAGCTCGACCGACAGGGGGTCAGATACGCAGTATTTT
CASSTDRGSDTQYF
>TRBJ2-5|NA|TRBD2|TRBV7-2
TGTGCCAGCAGCTCCAAAACTCCGGGACTAGAGGGCGAGACCCAGTACTTC
CASSSKTPGLEGETQYF
>TRBJ2-7|few|TRBD1|TRBV7-9
TGTGCCAGCAGCGGACAGGGGAGGCCTAGGGAGCAGTACTTC
CASSGQGRPREQYF
>TRBJ2-3|NA|NA|TRBV20-1
TGCAGTGCTAGTCCCGCGCTGGCAGATACGCAGTATTTT
CSASPALADTQYF
>TRBJ2-5|NA|NA|TRBV7-9
TGTGCCAGCAGCCCAAGCGGCTGGAGGGTAGAGACCCAGTACTTC
CASSPSGWRVETQYF
>TRBJ2-5|NA|NA|TRBV5-4
TGTGCCAGCAGCCCTGGACAGAACCAAGAGACCCAGTACTTC
CASSPGQNQETQYF
>TRBJ2-1|NA|TRBD2|TRBV6-5
TGTGCCAGTTCATCCGGGACTAGCGGGCAGAAGGTGCAGTTCTTC
CASSSGTSGQKVQFF
>TRBJ2-5|NA|NA|TRBV5-1
TGCGCCAGCAGCCCAGGGACTGCTAAAGAGACCCAGTACTTC
CASSPGTAKETQYF
>TRBJ2-7|NA|TRBD1|TRBV11-1
TGTGCCAGCAGCTCTCGACAGGGGGTCGTAGTATACGAGCAGTACTTC
CASSSRQGVVVYEQYF